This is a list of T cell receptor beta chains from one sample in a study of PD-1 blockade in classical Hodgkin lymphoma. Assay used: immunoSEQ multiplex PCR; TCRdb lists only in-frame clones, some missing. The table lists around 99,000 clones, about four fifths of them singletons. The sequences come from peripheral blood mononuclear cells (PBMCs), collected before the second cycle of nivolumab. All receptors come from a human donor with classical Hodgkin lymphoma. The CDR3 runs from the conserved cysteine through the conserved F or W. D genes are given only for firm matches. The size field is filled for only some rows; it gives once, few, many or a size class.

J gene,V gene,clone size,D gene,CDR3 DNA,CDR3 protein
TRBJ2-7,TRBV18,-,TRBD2,TGTGCCAGCTCACCGCTAGCGGGGAACGAGGCCCCCTACGAGCAGTACTTC,CASSPLAGNEAPYEQYF
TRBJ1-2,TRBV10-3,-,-,TGTGCCATCAGTGATCTTAACTATGGCTACACCTTC,CAISDLNYGYTF
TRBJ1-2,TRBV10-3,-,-,TGTGCCATCAGTCCAGGACAACTCTATGGCTACACCTTC,CAISPGQLYGYTF
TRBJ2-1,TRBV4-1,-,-,TGCGCCAGCAGCCAAGAGCGACTGGCGGGTGCGAGCTCCTACAATGAGCAGTTCTTC,CASSQERLAGASSYNEQFF
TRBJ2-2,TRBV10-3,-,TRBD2,TGTGCCATCAGCGAAGCGGGGGGGGGCACCGGGGAGCTGTTTTTT,CAISEAGGGTGELFF
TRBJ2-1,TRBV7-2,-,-,TGTGCCAGCAATAACGGACCGGAGCAGTTCTTC,CASNNGPEQFF
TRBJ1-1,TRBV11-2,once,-,TGTGCCAGCAGCTTAGAGGGGGCCCAGAACACTGAAGCTTTCTTT,CASSLEGAQNTEAFF
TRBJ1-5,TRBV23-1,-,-,TGCGCCAGCAGTCCCGACCCTCTTGGGCCAGATAGCAATCAGCCCCAGCATTTT,CASSPDPLGPDSNQPQHF
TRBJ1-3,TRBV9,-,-,TGTGCCAGCAGCGTAGGCCAGGAGATGGATGGAAACACCATATATTTT,CASSVGQEMDGNTIYF
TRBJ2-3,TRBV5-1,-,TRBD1,TGCGCCAGCAGCTTGGGGACAGGACTGGGCACAGATACGCAGTATTTT,CASSLGTGLGTDTQYF
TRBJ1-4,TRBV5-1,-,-,TGCGCCAGCAGCTTGGTACACCGTAATGAAAAACTGTTTTTT,CASSLVHRNEKLFF
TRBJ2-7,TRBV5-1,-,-,TGCGCCAGCAGCCGAGACTCTGCTCCCCCGATGGAGCAGTACTTC,CASSRDSAPPMEQYF
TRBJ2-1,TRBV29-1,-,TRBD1,TGCAGCGTTGAAGATAGGACTGGACAGGGTCGGAATGAGCAGTTCTTC,CSVEDRTGQGRNEQFF
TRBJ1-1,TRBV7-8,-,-,TGTGCCAGCAGCCTAAGAGTGATGAACACTGAAGCTTTCTTT,CASSLRVMNTEAFF
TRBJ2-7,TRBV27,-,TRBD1,TGTGCCAGCAATCAACCGGGACAGAGCTACGAGCAGTACTTC,CASNQPGQSYEQYF
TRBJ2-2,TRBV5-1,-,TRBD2,TGCGCCAGCAGCCCACCCGGGACTAGCGGCAGTGGGGAGCTGTTTTTT,CASSPPGTSGSGELFF
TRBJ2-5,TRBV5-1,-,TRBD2,TGCGCCAGCAGCTTGGCAGGGCTAGCGGGAGGAGAGACCCAGTACTTC,CASSLAGLAGGETQYF
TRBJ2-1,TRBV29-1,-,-,TGCAGCGTTGGAATGTGGGGGAAGGGGGGCCCCACCAATGAGCAGTTCTTC,CSVGMWGKGGPTNEQFF
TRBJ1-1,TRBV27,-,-,TGTGCCAGCAGTCCCCCAAAGGGCAGGGCTACGACTGAAGCTTTCTTT,CASSPPKGRATTEAFF
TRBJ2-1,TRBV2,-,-,TGTGCCAGCAGTGAAGCGCTTCCGGGGAATGAGCAGTTCTTC,CASSEALPGNEQFF
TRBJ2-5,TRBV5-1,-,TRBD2,TGCGCCAGCAGCTTCGCGGCGGGAGGACCCCAAGAGACCCAGTACTTC,CASSFAAGGPQETQYF
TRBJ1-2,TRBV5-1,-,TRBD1,TGCGCCAGCAGCTCGGCGGCCAGGGGGATTTCTAACTATGGCTACACCTTC,CASSSAARGISNYGYTF
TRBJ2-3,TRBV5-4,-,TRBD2,TGTGCCAGCAGCCGGGAGGCAGATACGCAGTATTTT,CASSREADTQYF
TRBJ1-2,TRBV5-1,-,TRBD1,TGCGCCAGCAGCTCCGGACAGGATAACTATGGCTACACCTTC,CASSSGQDNYGYTF
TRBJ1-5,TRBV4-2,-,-,TGTGCCAGCAGCCAAGATCATTTGGGGAATCAGCCCCAGCATTTT,CASSQDHLGNQPQHF
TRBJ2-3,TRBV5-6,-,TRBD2,TGTGCCAGCAGCCCTGTAGCGGGAGGTAGCACGCAGTATTTT,CASSPVAGGSTQYF
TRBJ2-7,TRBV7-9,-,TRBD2,TGTGCCAGCAGCCGGGGGAGCGGGAGAGTTTACGAGCAGTACTTC,CASSRGSGRVYEQYF
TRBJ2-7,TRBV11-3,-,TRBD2,TGTGCCAGCAGCTTGGGTCCCGTGAGTAGCGGGATGGTCTACGAGCAGTACTTC,CASSLGPVSSGMVYEQYF
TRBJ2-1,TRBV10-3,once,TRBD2,TGTGCCATCAGTGAGTCTTCAGGACTAGCGGGAGGTGAGCAGTTCTTC,CAISESSGLAGGEQFF
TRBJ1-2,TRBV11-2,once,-,TGTGCCAGCACCCCGTCTCAGGGGCCTAACTATGGCTACACCTTC,CASTPSQGPNYGYTF
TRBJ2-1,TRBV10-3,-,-,TGTGCCATTACCGAGAGCTCCTACAATGAGCAGTTCTTC,CAITESSYNEQFF
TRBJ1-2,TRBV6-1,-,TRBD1,TGTGCCAGCAGCCTCCTCCGGGACAGTTATGGCTACACCTTC,CASSLLRDSYGYTF
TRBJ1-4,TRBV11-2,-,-,TGTGCCAGCAGCTTCACCCTTAGGGGGTGGCCTAATGAAAAACTGTTTTTT,CASSFTLRGWPNEKLFF
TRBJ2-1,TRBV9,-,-,TGTGCCAGCAGCGTAGGGACGGTTCCTATGGATGAGCAGTTCTTC,CASSVGTVPMDEQFF
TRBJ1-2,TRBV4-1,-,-,TGCGCCAGCAGCCAAACCCCAACGGGAGGTAACTATGGCTACACCTTC,CASSQTPTGGNYGYTF
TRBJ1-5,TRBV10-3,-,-,TGTGCCAGCTGGGACAATGAGGGTCAGCCCCAGCATTTT,CASWDNEGQPQHF
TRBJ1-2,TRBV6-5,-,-,TGTGCCAGCAGCTCCCGGTCTGGGGATGGCTACACCTTC,CASSSRSGDGYTF
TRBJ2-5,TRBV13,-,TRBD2,TGTGCCAGCAGCCTAGCGGGGAGTGGGTTTGGGGAGACCCAGTACTTC,CASSLAGSGFGETQYF
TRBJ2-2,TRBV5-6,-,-,TGTGCCAGCAGCTTGGCCGTTGGGGGGAGAACCGGGGAGCTGTTTTTT,CASSLAVGGRTGELFF
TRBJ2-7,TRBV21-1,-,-,TGTGCCAGCAGCGAGGGACTAGCCTTATACGAGCAGTACTTC,CASSEGLALYEQYF
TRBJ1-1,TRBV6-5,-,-,TGTGCCAGCAGTTACGGACCAAACACTGAAGCTTTCTTT,CASSYGPNTEAFF
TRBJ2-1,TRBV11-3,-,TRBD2,TGTGCCAGCAGCTCGGGACTAACCTACAATGAGCAGTTCTTC,CASSSGLTYNEQFF
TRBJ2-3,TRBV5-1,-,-,TGCGCCAGCAGCACCGGGACTAGCACAGATACGCAGTATTTT,CASSTGTSTDTQYF
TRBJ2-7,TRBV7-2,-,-,TGTGCCAGCAGCTTAGGCGGTCCCTACGAGCAGTACTTC,CASSLGGPYEQYF
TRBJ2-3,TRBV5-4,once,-,TGTGCCAGCAGCTTCGGAAATAGCGATACGCAGTATTTT,CASSFGNSDTQYF
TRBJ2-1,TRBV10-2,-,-,TGCGCCAGCAGTGAGAGCGGCCGCGTCTACAATGAGCAGTTCTTC,CASSESGRVYNEQFF
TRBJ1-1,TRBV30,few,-,TGTGCCTGGACCCCTGATGGGACTTACACTGAAGCTTTCTTT,CAWTPDGTYTEAFF
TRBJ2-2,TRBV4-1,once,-,TGCGCCAGCAGCCCCTCCAGGACCGGGGAGCTGTTTTTT,CASSPSRTGELFF
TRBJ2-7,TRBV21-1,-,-,TGTGCCAGCAGCCCGAACGACAGCGACCGGGACGAGCAGTACTTC,CASSPNDSDRDEQYF
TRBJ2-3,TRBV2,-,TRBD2,TGTGCCAGCAGGCCGGGACTAGCCACGCAGTATTTT,CASRPGLATQYF
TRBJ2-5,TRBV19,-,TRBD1,TGTGCCAGTAGTATCAGGGGGACATCCTTGTGGGAGACCCAGTACTTC,CASSIRGTSLWETQYF
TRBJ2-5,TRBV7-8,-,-,TGTGCCAGCAGCTTTGATTGGGGGGAAACTCTCAAAGAGACCCAGTACTTC,CASSFDWGETLKETQYF
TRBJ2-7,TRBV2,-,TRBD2,TGTGCCAGCAGTGAAACCCTAGCGGGGGTAGGAATCTACGAGCAGTACTTC,CASSETLAGVGIYEQYF
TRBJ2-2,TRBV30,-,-,TGTGCCTGGAGTTACAGGGTCCGGGGAGCCGGGGAGCTGTTTTTT,CAWSYRVRGAGELFF
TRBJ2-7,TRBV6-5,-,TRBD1,TGTGCCAGCAGGGTCGCCGGGGACAGGGCCCCGCAGTACTTC,CASRVAGDRAPQYF
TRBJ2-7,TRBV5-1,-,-,TGCGCCAGCAGCTTGAGACCACCCTACGAGCAGTACTTC,CASSLRPPYEQYF
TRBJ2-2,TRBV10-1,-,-,TGCGCCAGCAGAGTGCGGGCGAACACCGGGGAGCTGTTTTTT,CASRVRANTGELFF
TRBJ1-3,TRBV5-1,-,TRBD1,TGCGCCAGCAGCCCACAGGGGACCGGTGGAAACACCATATATTTT,CASSPQGTGGNTIYF
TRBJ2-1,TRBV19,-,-,TGTGCCAGTAGTATTTTGGCGGGTACGAACGCTGAGCAGTTCTTC,CASSILAGTNAEQFF